This TCR beta chain originates from a study of breast tumors, draining lymph nodes, adjacent tissues (dated by TCRdb to about 2016). Broadly, across the study: Breast cancer patients provided tumor, adjacent nontumor tissue and axillary lymph nodes, and the study compared the TCR beta repertoires across these three sources. In human breast cancer, the study set out to assess how tumor, surrounding tissue and draining lymph node repertoires relate to one another and whether T cells might be exchanged between them.

The table lists this clonotype with a count of one. This clone's antigen is unknown. No base quality information exists; no much larger clone differs at one position. One read yields weak evidence. Lymph node samples were obtained from the axillary draining lymph nodes of breast cancer patients. What the authors observed across the whole study: Tumor T-cell repertoires showed less diversity than lymph node repertoires and more diversity than nontumor tissue repertoires, and tumor T-cell repertoires showed preferential V and J gene usage. The data were considered consistent with the idea that most tumor T cells come from the lymph node and then expand in tumor tissue. Rather than being directly demonstrated, the conclusion that tumor T cells originate in lymph nodes was presented as consistent with a hypothesis. The similarity between tumor and nontumor tissue repertoires was significantly greater in luminal-like breast cancer than in basal-like breast cancer.

The instrument was an Illumina HiSeq 2000. TCR beta chain libraries were generated by multiplex PCR amplification. High-throughput sequencing was used to analyze the amplified TCR beta chain products. The public reads were reanalyzed by TCRdb: fastp trimming at Q25, MiXCR alignment, in-frame beta chains only. Each record represents a unique CDR3 protein, reported with the most common genes and DNA among its rows. The sample table shows fewer than 200,000 distinct CDR3 sequences, and around a third are seen once. The ten largest clones take up around 3.5% of the sample. Trimming removed 5 bases from V and 9 bases from J; the gene matches leave 9 bases unexplained. The CDR3 numbers 13 residues from cysteine through phenylalanine. The kept DNA is CDR3 alone, 39 bases in frame from the first base. From a lookup of the germline V gene (reference sequence), CDR1 and CDR2 are SEHNR and FQNEAQ.

The sample taken for sequencing was axillary lymph node tissue. The rearranged segments are TRBV7-9 and TRBJ1-1, with 7 bases aligning to TRBD1. The source of this sequence is a female donor with breast cancer. Some clones in this sample may be carry-over from other donors' samples. The DNA reads as follows: TGTGCCAGCAGCCAAGGGGGCGGCAAAAAAGCTTTCTTT. It encodes CASSQGGGKKAFF.